A selection of T cell receptor beta chains follows, all from one sample in a study of immune cell composition in non-small cell lung cancer. Some clones are missing from TCRdb's copy, which holds only in-frame ones; the method was immunoSEQ multiplex PCR. The sample yields 15,000 or so clones, 77% seen once. These data are also associated with another study on CD4 T cells in lung cancer.

The sequenced material came from non-adjacent lung tissue. These receptors came from a human donor with non-small cell lung cancer. Both conserved end residues are part of each CDR3. Fields, in order: J gene, clone size, V gene, D gene, CDR3 DNA, CDR3 protein. A D gene is named only where the DNA matches it firmly. Expanded clones are given a class, and other clones once, few, many or no size at all.

TRBJ2-3 | NA | TRBV6-5 | TRBD2 | TGTGCCAGCAGTTACGTTAGCGGGGGGGCCGCGGATACGCAGTATTTT | CASSYVSGGAADTQYF
TRBJ1-1 | NA | TRBV5-1 | NA | TGCGCCAGCAGCTTCTCCCGGGGCGCGGGAACTGAAGCTTTCTTT | CASSFSRGAGTEAFF
TRBJ2-7 | NA | TRBV7-9 | NA | TGTGCCAGCAGCTTAGACAGGGTAGGCGAGCAGTACTTC | CASSLDRVGEQYF
TRBJ1-1 | once | TRBV10-1 | NA | TGCGCCAGCACATCCAGGGGTGAAGCTTTCTTT | CASTSRGEAFF
TRBJ2-1 | NA | TRBV28 | TRBD2 | TGTGCCAGCAGTACGACTAGCGGGGGGGTTAGCTCCTACAATGAGCAGTTCTTC | CASSTTSGGVSSYNEQFF
TRBJ1-1 | few | TRBV10-3 | NA | TGTGCCACCAGGGATCCCACCACTGAAGCTTTCTTT | CATRDPTTEAFF
TRBJ2-5 | NA | TRBV4-1 | TRBD2 | TGCGCCAGCAGCGTTAGCGGGGGGCCTCAAGAGACCCAGTACTTC | CASSVSGGPQETQYF
TRBJ2-3 | few | TRBV5-1 | NA | TGCGCCAGCAGCTTGTTAGGGAGCACAGATACGCAGTATTTT | CASSLLGSTDTQYF
TRBJ2-7 | NA | TRBV2 | TRBD1 | TGTGCCGGAGGGACAGGGGTGGCCGAGCAGTACTTC | CAGGTGVAEQYF
TRBJ1-2 | NA | TRBV13 | TRBD1 | TGTGCCAGCAGCCCCAGACAGGGGAATGGCTACACCTTC | CASSPRQGNGYTF
TRBJ1-6 | few | TRBV14 | NA | TGTGCCAGCAGCCCCGGGGGGAATTCACCCCTCCACTTT | CASSPGGNSPLHF
TRBJ2-6 | NA | TRBV9 | TRBD1 | TGTGCCAGCAGCGTAGGGTCGGGACAGGGCTCTGGGGCCAACGTCCTGACTTTC | CASSVGSGQGSGANVLTF
TRBJ2-5 | NA | TRBV5-4 | NA | TGTGCCAGCAGCTTGGGGGTCTCGTATCAAGAGACCCAGTACTTC | CASSLGVSYQETQYF
TRBJ1-1 | NA | TRBV30 | NA | TGTGCTCCAGACATAACAGAGAACACTGAAGCTTTCTTT | CAPDITENTEAFF
TRBJ2-7 | medium-sized | TRBV27 | NA | TGTGCCAGCAGTTTATCGGGACTTTCCTACGAGCAGTACTTC | CASSLSGLSYEQYF
TRBJ2-1 | NA | TRBV11-1 | TRBD1 | TGTGCCAGCAGCTCCGGGACAGGGTTCGACAATGAGCAGTTCTTC | CASSSGTGFDNEQFF
TRBJ1-5 | NA | TRBV19 | TRBD1 | TGTGCCAGTAGTATCAGGGACAGGGTAAATCAGCCCCAGCATTTT | CASSIRDRVNQPQHF
TRBJ2-3 | NA | TRBV11-2 | NA | TGTGCCAGCAGCTCGGACGGACCCACAGATACGCAGTATTTT | CASSSDGPTDTQYF
TRBJ2-7 | once | TRBV7-8 | NA | TGTGCCAGCAGCTCCACTAGATACGAGCAGTACTTC | CASSSTRYEQYF
TRBJ1-1 | NA | TRBV2 | NA | TGTGCCAGCAGTTCGGGGGGTTTGAACACTGAAGCTTTCTTT | CASSSGGLNTEAFF
TRBJ1-2 | NA | TRBV6-6 | TRBD1 | TGTGCCAGCAGGGAGACGGGGACAGGTCCCTTTAGTGGCTACACCTTC | CASRETGTGPFSGYTF
TRBJ1-1 | NA | TRBV6-1 | NA | TGTGCCAGCGTAGTAGGAGTGAACACTGAAGCTTTCTTT | CASVVGVNTEAFF
TRBJ1-1 | NA | TRBV6-6 | NA | TGTGCCAGCAGTTACACGGAGAGCACTGAAGCTTTCTTT | CASSYTESTEAFF
TRBJ2-1 | NA | TRBV30 | TRBD2 | TGTGCCTGGAGTATCAAGGGGTCGGGAGGTGAGCAGTTCTTC | CAWSIKGSGGEQFF
TRBJ1-1 | NA | TRBV6-6 | NA | TGTGCCAGCAGTTTCTTGAACACTGAAGCTTTCTTT | CASSFLNTEAFF
TRBJ1-4 | NA | TRBV6-1 | NA | TGTGCCAGCAGTGGGCATGGACGCTGGGAAAAACTGTTTTTT | CASSGHGRWEKLFF
TRBJ2-7 | once | TRBV6-6 | TRBD1 | TGTGCCAGCAGGAGACAGGGGGAGTTGTACGAGCAGTACTTC | CASRRQGELYEQYF
TRBJ1-2 | large | TRBV5-1 | NA | TGCGCCAGCAGCTTTCTGCACGCAACCTTCTATGGCTACACCTTC | CASSFLHATFYGYTF
TRBJ2-3 | few | TRBV9 | TRBD2 | TGTGCCAGCAGCGTAGGCCTAGCGGGAGCGCCCCTCACAGATACGCAGTATTTT | CASSVGLAGAPLTDTQYF
TRBJ2-3 | NA | TRBV27 | NA | TGTGCCAGCAGTGAGATAAAGGGACTTCCTAGCACAGATACGCAGTATTTT | CASSEIKGLPSTDTQYF
TRBJ2-7 | NA | TRBV14 | TRBD1 | TGTGCCAGCAGCCGATTCGGGACAGGTACCTACGAGCAGTACTTC | CASSRFGTGTYEQYF
TRBJ2-4 | once | TRBV28 | NA | TGTGCCAGCAGTTACTCCAGGGTTTCCAAAAACATTCAGTACTTC | CASSYSRVSKNIQYF
TRBJ2-7 | NA | TRBV25-1 | TRBD1 | TGTGCCAGCACCCGACAGGGGGCGAGGGAGCAGTACTTC | CASTRQGAREQYF
TRBJ1-3 | NA | TRBV18 | NA | TGTGCCAGCTCACCACCAGGGAGAGGCTCTGGAAACACCATATATTTT | CASSPPGRGSGNTIYF
TRBJ2-3 | NA | TRBV5-1 | TRBD2 | TGCGCCAGCAGCTCACTAGCGGGGGCCACAGATACGCAGTATTTT | CASSSLAGATDTQYF
TRBJ2-7 | NA | TRBV11-2 | NA | TGTGCCAGCAGCCCCCATAGTCTCCCTCGGTACCGATCCTACGAGCAGTACTTC | CASSPHSLPRYRSYEQYF
TRBJ2-7 | NA | TRBV5-1 | TRBD1 | TGCGCCAGCAGCTTGGACTCGGGACAGGGGGCATCAGAGCAGTACTTC | CASSLDSGQGASEQYF
TRBJ1-5 | NA | TRBV5-6 | TRBD1 | TGTGCCAGCAGCTACGGACAGGGACGGGACAATCAGCCCCAGCATTTT | CASSYGQGRDNQPQHF
TRBJ2-3 | NA | TRBV7-9 | NA | TGTGCCAGCAGCTTAGGAAGGGGTGGGGACGACGGCACAGATACGCAGTATTTT | CASSLGRGGDDGTDTQYF
TRBJ1-1 | NA | TRBV6-6 | NA | TGTGCCAGCAGTTCCCGCCGGGGGGCGGTGAACACTGAAGCTTTCTTT | CASSSRRGAVNTEAFF